The table lists the clone carrying this T cell receptor (beta chain) with a few counts. Its antigen is still unknown. TCRdb called the 5' RACE reads again in MiXCR, with one record for every CDR3 protein. Of approximately 250,000 distinct CDR3 sequences in the sample, roughly 14% are singletons; the top ten hold about 2%. The sample originates from a study of T-cell memory formation after mild COVID-19. Study-wide background: Largely donor-specific TCR clusters were found.

Findings and limits, study-wide: Among clones contracting day 15 to 85, CD4/CD8 was balanced, whereas later expanders leaned CD4+. CM and EM subsets held most contracting CD4+ clones; EMRA held CD8+ ones. Second-wave clones with a day 37 peak had unconfirmed SARS-CoV-2 specificity.

The CDR3 sequence is 16 residues long. Per germline, CDR1 SGHRS and CDR2 YFSETQ. With 4 bases removed from V and 0 bases from J, the gap between germline ends came to 14 bases. The clonotype originates from an adult woman who had mild COVID-19 (a few samples of this study predate the infection). Cell type and time point are not known. Sequenced sample: PBMCs or a T cell subset sorted from them (not recorded which). The chain combines TRBV5-1 with TRBJ2-1, with D perhaps matching TRBD2 (6 bases). The CDR3 bases are TGCGCCAGCAGCCCCTCTCGGGGGAGCTCCTACAATGAGCAGTTCTTC. Translating gives CASSPSRGSSYNEQFF.